This TCR beta chain was observed in a study of technical replicates of blood from several donors. The CDR3 is 15 amino acids. Trimming took off 5 bases at V and 4 bases at J, with 14 bases between the two ends. Germline V gene data show CDR1 as MGHDK and CDR2 as SYGVNS. The protocol was immunoSEQ multiplex PCR, while the TCRdb copy is restricted to in-frame clones and leaves out a portion. The sample records about 100,000 clones, 95% to 96% being singletons. The sample was T cells isolated from PBMCs. This chain links TRBV25-1 with TRBJ2-2, with D possibly being TRBD2 (5 bases). This TCR was sampled from a human donor in good health. This chain's CDR3 is CASSPGWSGTGELFF. The CDR3 bases are TGTGCCAGCAGTCCGGGGTGGAGTGGCACCGGGGAGCTGTTTTTT.